This T cell receptor beta chain was sequenced for a study of blood T cell repertoires in COVID-19. Across the whole study: Donors in the United States, Italy and Spain gave samples during acute or convalescent COVID-19. In each case, the material was cDNA or gDNA derived from T cells, B-cell-depleted T cells, or PBMCs.

Original handling: How many nucleated cells were present was estimated from reference gene primer amplification. TCRdb keeps only in-frame clones here, not all; method: immunoSEQ multiplex PCR. The V and J calls and clone size were taken over from that table, and D and trimming were inferred from the DNA. The data contain 90,000 to 140,000 clones, about four fifths of them singletons. Germline-derived CDR1 and CDR2 are SGHVS and FNYEAQ. Germline trimming cut 6 bases from V and 8 bases from J; bases unmatched to any gene: 12. The CDR3 is 15 amino acids. This clone was seen a single time. This receptor was identified in an older man with acute or convalescent COVID-19. This rearrangement joins TRBV7-6 to TRBJ1-4; 7 nucleotides agree with TRBD1. The specimen sequenced was peripheral blood. CDR3 sequence reads: CASRPSPGGGEKLFF. The CDR3 DNA reads as TGTGCCAGCAGACCCAGCCCAGGGGGAGGCGAAAAACTGTTTTTT.